The rows below give T cell receptor beta chains drawn from one sample of a study of blood T cells in healthy people across ages. A single record per CDR3 protein comes from TCRdb applying MiXCR to the 5' RACE reads. This table has 850,000 to 1,000,000 distinct CDR3 sequences, 45% to 50% appearing once. Sequenced input: blood. The receptors stem from a man aged 25 to 40 in good health. CDR3s include the opening cysteine and the closing phenylalanine or tryptophan. Each record gives: D gene, clone size, CDR3 length, V gene, J gene, CDR3 DNA, CDR3 protein. D genes are given only for firm matches. Clone size is given for some rows only: seen once, a few or many times, or a class if the clone is expanded.

-	many	15	TRBV7-9	TRBJ2-7	TGTGCCAGCAGCAAGGTGGGGACCCCCCTCGACGAGCAGTACTTC	CASSKVGTPLDEQYF
TRBD1	few	12	TRBV29-1	TRBJ1-1	TGCAGCACCCGGACAGGGAACACTGAAGCTTTCTTT	CSTRTGNTEAFF
TRBD1	-	15	TRBV7-2	TRBJ2-7	TGTGCCAGCAGCTCGCCCGGGACAGGCTGGTTGGAGCAGTACTTC	CASSSPGTGWLEQYF
-	-	13	TRBV7-2	TRBJ1-4	TGTGCCAGCAGCTCCGAACGAGGAGAAAAACTGTTTTTT	CASSSERGEKLFF
TRBD1	-	16	TRBV7-2	TRBJ1-2	TGTGCCAGCAGCTTAGAACGACAGGGCGGACGGTATGGCTACACCTTC	CASSLERQGGRYGYTF
-	-	12	TRBV20-1	TRBJ1-2	TGCAGTGCTGGACGGGCCCTCTATGGCTACACCTTC	CSAGRALYGYTF
-	-	16	TRBV2	TRBJ2-5	TGTGCCAGCAGCGATTTCCCGACGACCTTGGGAGAGACCCAGTACTTC	CASSDFPTTLGETQYF
TRBD1	once	15	TRBV11-2	TRBJ1-2	TGTGCCAGCAGCCCATCAAGGACAGGGGGCAGTGGCTACACCTTC	CASSPSRTGGSGYTF
TRBD2	-	17	TRBV7-6	TRBJ2-1	TGTGCCAGCAGCTTAGGGGTAGCGGGGGAGAAGTACAATGAGCAGTTCTTC	CASSLGVAGEKYNEQFF
-	-	16	TRBV6-1	TRBJ1-2	TGTGCCAGCAGTGAGTCGGCCGTTCCCCGGAACTATGGCTACACCTTC	CASSESAVPRNYGYTF
-	many	13	TRBV10-2	TRBJ2-4	TGCGCCAGCAGTGATGCAGGGGTGGACATTCAGTACTTC	CASSDAGVDIQYF
-	many	13	TRBV29-1	TRBJ2-5	TGCAGCGTTGACCAGGGGCTATCGGAGACCCAGTACTTC	CSVDQGLSETQYF
TRBD1	many	15	TRBV5-1	TRBJ1-1	TGCGCCAGCAGCGTTAAACAGGGGATGAACACTGAAGCTTTCTTT	CASSVKQGMNTEAFF
-	few	15	TRBV28	TRBJ2-7	TGTGCCAGCAGTTCCTTTAAAGGGAACGCCCACGAGCAGTACTTC	CASSSFKGNAHEQYF
TRBD1	-	14	TRBV20-1	TRBJ2-1	TGCAGTGCTACTGGACAGGGGGCGCGGAATGAGCAGTCCTTC	CSATGQGARNEQSF
TRBD2	-	17	TRBV6-1	TRBJ2-2	TGTGCCACCTTACCCGGGACTAGCGGGGGGAACACCGGGGAGCTGTTTTTT	CATLPGTSGGNTGELFF
-	few	15	TRBV4-1	TRBJ1-6	TGCGCCAGCAGCCAAGAGGCCGCCGATAATTCACCCCTCCACTTT	CASSQEAADNSPLHF
-	many	12	TRBV20-1	TRBJ2-7	TGCAGTGCTAAGAAAGGCCGGGAGAGAGGGTACTTC	CSAKKGRERGYF
-	-	14	TRBV7-2	TRBJ2-5	TGTGCCAGCAGCTTAGGGACCCACTTGGAGACCCAGTACTTC	CASSLGTHLETQYF
-	few	14	TRBV29-1	TRBJ2-1	TGCAGCGTTGAGTATTACCAGGGCGGGAATGAGCAGTTCTTC	CSVEYYQGGNEQFF
TRBD1	-	15	TRBV24-1	TRBJ2-3	TGTGCCACCAGTGACCTCGACAGGGGGACAGATACGCAGTATTTT	CATSDLDRGTDTQYF
TRBD2	-	17	TRBV4-2	TRBJ2-3	TGTGCCAGCAGCCAAGATAGGCTAGCGGGGCTATCAGATACGCAGTATTTT	CASSQDRLAGLSDTQYF
-	once	15	TRBV20-1	TRBJ2-4	TGTAGTGCGGCAGGGGATGGTGGGGCCAAAAACATTCAGTACTTC	CSAAGDGGAKNIQYF
-	-	14	TRBV9	TRBJ2-4	TGTGCCAGCAGCGTAGAGGAAGCTGCACCGAAGCAGTACTTC	CASSVEEAAPKQYF
-	-	12	TRBV30	TRBJ1-1	TGTGCCTGGAAGGTGGGGTCCACTGAAGCTTTCTTT	CAWKVGSTEAFF
TRBD2	-	13	TRBV7-2	TRBJ2-3	TGTGCCGGCAGCCTGCGACTAGCCGATACGCAGTATTTT	CAGSLRLADTQYF
-	-	13	TRBV30	TRBJ1-5	TGTGCCTGGACGGGTTCTAGCAATCAGCCCCAGCATTTT	CAWTGSSNQPQHF
-	-	18	TRBV5-5	TRBJ2-6	TGTGCCAGCAGCTTGGTTCCGGAATGGGCCTCTGGGACCAACGTCCTGACTTTC	CASSLVPEWASGTNVLTF
TRBD1	-	15	TRBV11-3	TRBJ1-4	TGTGCCAGCAGCACCTCGACAGGGAATAATGAAAAACTGTTTTTT	CASSTSTGNNEKLFF
TRBD2	-	15	TRBV7-3	TRBJ2-3	TGTGCCAGCAGCTTAAGAGGGACTAGCGCAGATACGCAGTATTTT	CASSLRGTSADTQYF
-	few	12	TRBV27	TRBJ2-5	TGTGCCAGCAGCCTCCACAAAGAGACCCAGTACTTC	CASSLHKETQYF
-	-	11	TRBV29-1	TRBJ2-7	TGCAGCGTCTCGAGGCTAGCCGAGCAGTACTTC	CSVSRLAEQYF
-	-	15	TRBV12-3/TRBV12-4	TRBJ2-1	TGTGCCAGCAGTTTCCGGGCCAGGGTGGGGAATGAGCAGTTCTTC	CASSFRARVGNEQFF
TRBD2	few	20	TRBV10-3	TRBJ2-1	TGTGCCATCAGTGAGTCGGGACTAGCGGGGGCCAGGCTAAACTACAATGAGCAGTTCTTC	CAISESGLAGARLNYNEQFF
TRBD2	-	14	TRBV11-3	TRBJ2-5	TGTGCCAGCAGCCACGGGGGGAGTGGGGAGACCCAGTACTTC	CASSHGGSGETQYF
-	few	12	TRBV6-2/TRBV6-3	TRBJ2-7	TGTGCCAGCAGTTACTCGATCCACGAGCAGTACTTC	CASSYSIHEQYF
TRBD2	many	17	TRBV5-5	TRBJ2-1	TGTGCCAGCAGCCCAAACCCGGGGGGTAGCTCCTACAATGAGCAGTTCTTC	CASSPNPGGSSYNEQFF
TRBD2	-	17	TRBV24-1	TRBJ2-5	TGTGCCACCAGTGATCGACCGGGACTTCAGGGAGGGGAGACCCAGTACTTC	CATSDRPGLQGGETQYF
-	few	12	TRBV12-3/TRBV12-4	TRBJ2-5	TGTGCCAGCAGTTTGATTGCGGAGACCCAGTACTTC	CASSLIAETQYF
TRBD1	-	15	TRBV6-2/TRBV6-3	TRBJ2-7	TGTGCCAGCAGACGCCCGGGACAGGGGGCGCGCGAGCAGTACTTC	CASRRPGQGAREQYF
-	-	15	TRBV28	TRBJ2-2	TGTGCCAGCGAATCCCGGATGTCGAACACCGGGGAGCTGTTTTTT	CASESRMSNTGELFF
-	few	13	TRBV2	TRBJ2-3	TGTGCCAGCAGTGAACGGCCCGTCGATACGCAGTATTTT	CASSERPVDTQYF
-	-	13	TRBV3-1	TRBJ2-5	TGTGCCAGCAGCCAAGAAGGACCACAGACCCAGTACTTC	CASSQEGPQTQYF